One T cell receptor beta chain is described in this entry. Antigen unknown. This specimen comes from a study of long-term antiretroviral therapy in people with HIV. Overall study findings and caveats: Those clones which expanded before ART made up the dominant part of the repertoire at all time points.

Every HIV-positive participant received treatment in the United States. The V gene's germline CDR1 is KGHSH and CDR2 LQKENI. The CDR3 runs 14 residues. Trimming stripped 0 bases from V and 3 bases from J, with 5 bases between. It was version v3.0 of the immunoSEQ assay that was run at survey level. Clones were read by immunoSEQ multiplex PCR, and TCRdb kept only the in-frame ones, dropping some. Here the sample spans 35,000 to 40,000 clones, about four fifths being singletons. The chain recombines TRBV18 with TRBJ2-2; weak D call: TRBD1 (5 bases). The TCR comes from a man between 18 and 29 years old with HIV. The source material was unsorted PBMCs, sampled 0.3 years after starting antiretroviral therapy. The CDR3 DNA is TGTGCCAGCTCACCACCGACAGACACCGGGGAGCTGTTTTTT. Protein sequence: CASSPPTDTGELFF. Full variable domain (missing parts from reference TRBV18 and TRBJ2-2): NAGVMQNPRHLVRRRGQEARLRCSPMKGHSHVYWYRQLPEEGLKFMVYLQKENIIDESGMPKERFSAEFPKEGPSILRIQQVVRGDSAAYFCASSPPTDTGELFFGEGSRLTVL.